Shown below are 14 T cell receptor beta chains from a single sample sequenced in a study of chemoradiotherapy in HPV16-positive cancers. Sequencing used immunoSEQ multiplex PCR; TCRdb keeps in-frame clones, though not all of them. Among fewer than 10,000 clones listed, 70% were seen once. The sequenced sample was tumor tissue, obtained from a patient who underwent chemoradiotherapy. These receptors originate from a human donor with HPV-associated anogenital cancer.

This rearrangement joins TRBV7-9 to TRBJ2-7, with D uncertain. The V gene's germline CDR1 is SEHNR and CDR2 FQNEAQ (reference sequence). V was cut by 5 bases and J by 2 bases, with 13 bases left in between. The CDR3 runs to 14 residues. For the CDR3, the DNA is TGTGCCAGCAGCCCTCGGATCGCCCCCTACGAGCAGTACTTC. Translated: CASSPRIAPYEQYF. Together with reference TRBV7-9 and TRBJ2-7, the CDR3 gives the full variable domain: DTGVSQNPRHKITKRGQNVTFRCDPISEHNRLYWYRQTLGQGPEFLTYFQNEAQLEKSRLLSDRFSAERPKGSFSTLEIQRTEQGDSAMYLCASSPRIAPYEQYFGPGTRLTVT.

This clone was seen a few times. The junction differs from germline at one of its ends, possibly a read error. The chain recombines TRBV11-2 with TRBJ2-7; 7 bases match TRBD2. The germline gives CDR1 SGHAT, CDR2 FQNNGV. The CDR3 totals 15 residues. Here the CDR3 DNA reads TGTGCCAGCAGCGTAGAGGCGGGGGACTCCTACGAGCAGTACTTC. The encoded protein is CASSVEAGDSYEQYF.

This clone has more than one count but fewer than ten. This rearrangement joins TRBV7-9 to TRBJ1-5; possible D gene TRBD1, 5 bases. V was pared by 1 base and J by 7 bases, with 11 bases between. The CDR3 is made up of 14 amino acids. Germline-derived CDR1 and CDR2 are SEHNR and FQNEAQ (reference sequence). CDR3 nucleotides: TGTGCCAGCAGCTTAGAACCTGGGGCACAGCCCCAGCATTTT. It specifies CASSLEPGAQPQHF.

This clone is labeled as medium-sized. This sequence joins TRBV5-1 and TRBJ2-7, with TRBD2 matching 10 bases. Germline-derived CDR1 and CDR2 are SGHRS and YFSETQ. J gave up 1 base and V 0 bases, and 4 bases lay outside the gene matches. There are 16 residues in the CDR3. The CDR3 DNA reads TGCGCCAGCAGCTTGGCCCTAGCGGGGGAGTCCTACGAGCAGTACTTC. Translation gives CASSLALAGESYEQYF.

This clone was detected a few times. The chain combines TRBV9 with TRBJ2-3; D remains unclear. V lost 1 base and J 0 bases, leaving 6 bases between the germline ends. The CDR3 loop spans 14 amino acids. Germline assignment: CDR1 SGDLS and CDR2 YYNGEE. The CDR3 nucleotides read TGTGCCAGCAGCGTACTCAGTAGCACAGATACGCAGTATTTT. Residues: CASSVLSSTDTQYF.

The V gene is TRBV11-2, the J gene TRBJ1-1; D gene uncertain. The CDR3 runs 15 residues. Trimming stripped 1 base from V and 4 bases from J, with 13 bases between. Germline assignment: CDR1 SGHAT and CDR2 FQNNGV. The CDR3 region is CASSLVGQWSTEAFF. The CDR3 DNA is TGTGCCAGCAGCTTAGTCGGTCAGTGGAGCACTGAAGCTTTCTTT.

The chain links TRBV14 to TRBJ1-2; D gene unclear. This CDR3 contains 14 residues. Germline CDR1 and CDR2: SGHDN and FVKESK. The V gene lost 1 base and the J gene lost 2 bases, with 8 bases spanning the gap. The CDR3 bases are TGTGCCAGCAGCCAAGTTGGGATGAACTATGGCTACACCTTC. The encoded protein is CASSQVGMNYGYTF.

This clone appeared a single time. The chain links TRBV6-1 to TRBJ1-5, with D unresolved. The CDR3 contains 10 residues. Germline V gene lookup returns CDR1 MNHNS and CDR2 SASEGT. With 2 bases removed from V and 7 bases from J, the gap between germline ends came to 0 bases. DNA of the CDR3: TGTGCCAGCAGTGAACAGCCCCAGCATTTT. It is translated as CASSEQPQHF.

Only one count was recorded for this clone. This chain's CDR3 is CASTRQGQGYGYTF. The CDR3, as DNA: TGTGCCAGCACCAGACAGGGCCAAGGCTATGGCTACACCTTC. The genes are TRBV28 and TRBJ1-2, with TRBD1 matching over 7 bases. Germline V gene lookup returns CDR1 MDHEN and CDR2 SYDVKM. With V trimmed by 7 bases and J by 4 bases, 9 bases remained unmatched. The CDR3 is made up of 14 amino acids.

The CDR3 sequence is CASSETGKRIAEQYF. The DNA for the CDR3 is TGTGCCAGCAGTGAGACAGGGAAACGAATTGCGGAGCAGTACTTC. The V call is TRBV2, the J call TRBJ2-7; TRBD1 matches at 7 bases. The CDR3 is 15 amino acids. V shed 3 bases, J shed 7 bases, and the junction held 12 bases outside the gene matches. Germline CDR1 reads SNHLY; CDR2 reads FYNNEI.

This chain connects TRBV18 to TRBJ2-1; possibly TRBD1 for D (6 bases). Germline loops: CDR1 KGHSH, CDR2 LQKENI. V was pared by 0 bases and J by 1 base, with 13 bases between. This CDR3 has 17 amino acids. This CDR3 is CASSPPIGDRSYNEQFF. DNA of the CDR3: TGTGCCAGCTCACCACCGATAGGAGACAGGTCCTACAATGAGCAGTTCTTC. The complete variable domain, with remaining parts taken from reference TRBV18 and TRBJ2-1, reads NAGVMQNPRHLVRRRGQEARLRCSPMKGHSHVYWYRQLPEEGLKFMVYLQKENIIDESGMPKERFSAEFPKEGPSILRIQQVVRGDSAAYFCASSPPIGDRSYNEQFFGPGTRLTVL.

The chain carries TRBV9 and TRBJ1-1; the D gene is possibly TRBD1 (5 bases). Germline CDR1 and CDR2: SGDLS and YYNGEE. CDR3 length: 14 residues. Trimming removed 0 bases at V and 4 bases at J, with 10 bases between. CDR3 sequence (DNA): TGTGCCAGCAGCGTAGAACGGGGCGGCACTGAAGCTTTCTTT. It translates to CASSVERGGTEAFF.

The V and J genes are TRBV6-6 and TRBJ1-1; a possible D gene is TRBD1 (5 bases). The CDR3 has 11 residues. Germline assignment: CDR1 MNHNY and CDR2 SVGAGI (reference sequence). With 8 bases removed from V and 3 bases from J, the gap between germline ends came to 7 bases. The CDR3 DNA sequence: TGTGCCAGCGACAGTGACACTGAAGCTTTCTTT. Translating it yields CASDSDTEAFF.

The rearrangement uses TRBV2 and TRBJ1-1; D ambiguous. Germline CDR1 is SNHLY and CDR2 is FYNNEI. The germline V and J ends were trimmed by 11 bases and 1 base, with 8 bases remaining between them. This CDR3 has 11 amino acids. Written as DNA, the CDR3 is TGTGCCCTCGGGGAGAACACTGAAGCTTTCTTT. It specifies CALGENTEAFF.